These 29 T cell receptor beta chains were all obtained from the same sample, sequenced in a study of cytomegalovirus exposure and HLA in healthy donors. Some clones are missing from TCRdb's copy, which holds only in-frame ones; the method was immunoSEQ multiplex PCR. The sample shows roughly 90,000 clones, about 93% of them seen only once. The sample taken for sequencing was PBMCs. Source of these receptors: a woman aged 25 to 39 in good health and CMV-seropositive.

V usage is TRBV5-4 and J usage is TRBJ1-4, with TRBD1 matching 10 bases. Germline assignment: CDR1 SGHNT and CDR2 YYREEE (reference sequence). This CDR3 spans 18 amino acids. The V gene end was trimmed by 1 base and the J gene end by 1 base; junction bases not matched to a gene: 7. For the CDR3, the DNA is TGTGCCAGCAGCTTGACGGACAGGGGGGAGGTAACTAATGAAAAACTGTTTTTT. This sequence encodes CASSLTDRGEVTNEKLFF.

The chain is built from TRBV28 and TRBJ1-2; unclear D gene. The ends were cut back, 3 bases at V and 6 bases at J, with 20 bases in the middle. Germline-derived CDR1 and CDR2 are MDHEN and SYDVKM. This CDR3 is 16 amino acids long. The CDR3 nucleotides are TGTGCCAGCAGTTTGTCAGGCCCGGGAGGACGGGATGGCTACACCTTC. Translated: CASSLSGPGGRDGYTF.

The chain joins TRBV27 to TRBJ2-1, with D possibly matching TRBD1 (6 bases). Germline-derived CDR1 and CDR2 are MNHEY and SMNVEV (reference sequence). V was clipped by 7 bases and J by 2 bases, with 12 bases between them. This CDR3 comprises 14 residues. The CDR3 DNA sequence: TGTGCCAGCAAACCAGGGGCCACCTACAATGAGCAGTTCTTC. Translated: CASKPGATYNEQFF.

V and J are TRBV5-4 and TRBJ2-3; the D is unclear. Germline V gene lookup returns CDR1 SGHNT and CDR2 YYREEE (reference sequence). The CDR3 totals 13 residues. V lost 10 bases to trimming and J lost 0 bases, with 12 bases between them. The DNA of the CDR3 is TGTGCCGTTTTAGCCCGGAGCACAGATACGCAGTATTTT. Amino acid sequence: CAVLARSTDTQYF.

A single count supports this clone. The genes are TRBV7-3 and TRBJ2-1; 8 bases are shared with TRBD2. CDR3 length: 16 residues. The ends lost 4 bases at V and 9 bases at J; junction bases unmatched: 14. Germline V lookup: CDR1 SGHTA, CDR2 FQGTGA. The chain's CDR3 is CASSSLTKDGRGEQFF. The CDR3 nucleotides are TGTGCCAGCAGCTCGCTGACTAAAGACGGGAGGGGTGAGCAGTTCTTC.

This CDR3 reads CATSPGSYEQYF. The CDR3 bases are TGTGCCACCAGCCCAGGGTCCTACGAGCAGTACTTC. The genes are TRBV15 and TRBJ2-7; perhaps TRBD1 as D (5 bases). CDR1 LNHNV and CDR2 YYDKDF come from the germline V gene (reference sequence). The CDR3 runs 12 residues. V shed 5 bases and J shed 1 base, with 6 bases lying between them.

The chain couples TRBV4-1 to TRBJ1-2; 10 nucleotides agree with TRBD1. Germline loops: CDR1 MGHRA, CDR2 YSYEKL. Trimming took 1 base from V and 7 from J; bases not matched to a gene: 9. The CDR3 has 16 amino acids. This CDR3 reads CASSQGLGQGVGGYTF. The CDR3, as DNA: TGCGCCAGCAGCCAAGGGCTTGGACAGGGGGTGGGTGGCTACACCTTC.

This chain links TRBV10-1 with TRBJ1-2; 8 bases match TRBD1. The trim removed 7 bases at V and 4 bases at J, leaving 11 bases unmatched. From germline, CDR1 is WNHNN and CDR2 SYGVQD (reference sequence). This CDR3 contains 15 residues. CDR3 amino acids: CASNQTGVGVYGYTF. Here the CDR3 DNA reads TGCGCCAGCAATCAGACAGGGGTGGGTGTCTATGGCTACACCTTC.

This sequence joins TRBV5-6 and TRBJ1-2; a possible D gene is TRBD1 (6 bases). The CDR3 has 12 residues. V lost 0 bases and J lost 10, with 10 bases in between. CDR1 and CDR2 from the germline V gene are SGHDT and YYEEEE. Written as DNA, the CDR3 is TGTGCCAGCAGCTTGGGGGGGCGGGTCTACACCTTC. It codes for CASSLGGRVYTF. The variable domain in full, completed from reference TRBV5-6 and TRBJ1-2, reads DAGVTQSPTHLIKTRGQQVTLRCSPKSGHDTVSWYQQALGQGPQFIFQYYEEEERQRGNFPDRFSGHQFPNYSSELNVNALLLGDSALYLCASSLGGRVYTFGSGTRLTVV.

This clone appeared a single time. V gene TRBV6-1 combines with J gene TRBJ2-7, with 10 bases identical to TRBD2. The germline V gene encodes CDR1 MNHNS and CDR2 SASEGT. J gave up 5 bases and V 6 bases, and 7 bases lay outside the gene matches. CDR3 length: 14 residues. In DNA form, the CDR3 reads TGTGCCAGCAGACCTAGCGGGAGAACGGACGAGCAGTACTTC. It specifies CASRPSGRTDEQYF.

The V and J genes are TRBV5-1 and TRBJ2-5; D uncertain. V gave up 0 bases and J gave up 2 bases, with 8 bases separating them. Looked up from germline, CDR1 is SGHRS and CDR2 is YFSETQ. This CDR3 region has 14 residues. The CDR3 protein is CASSLVYQQETQYF. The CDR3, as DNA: TGCGCCAGCAGCTTGGTCTACCAACAAGAGACCCAGTACTTC.

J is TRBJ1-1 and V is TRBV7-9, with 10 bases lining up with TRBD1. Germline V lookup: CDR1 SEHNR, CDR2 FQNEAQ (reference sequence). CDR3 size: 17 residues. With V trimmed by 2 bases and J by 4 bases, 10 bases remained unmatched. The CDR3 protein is CASSLSGTGVRGTEAFF. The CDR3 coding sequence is TGTGCCAGCAGCTTATCGGGGACAGGGGTTCGGGGCACTGAAGCTTTCTTT. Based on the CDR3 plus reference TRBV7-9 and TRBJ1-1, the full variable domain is DTGVSQNPRHKITKRGQNVTFRCDPISEHNRLYWYRQTLGQGPEFLTYFQNEAQLEKSRLLSDRFSAERPKGSFSTLEIQRTEQGDSAMYLCASSLSGTGVRGTEAFFGQGTRLTVV.

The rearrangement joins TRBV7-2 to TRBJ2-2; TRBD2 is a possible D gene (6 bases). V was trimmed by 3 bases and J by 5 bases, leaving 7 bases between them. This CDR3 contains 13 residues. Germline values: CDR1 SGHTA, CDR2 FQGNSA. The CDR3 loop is CASSLGGTGELFF. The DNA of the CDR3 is TGTGCCAGCAGCTTGGGGGGAACCGGGGAGCTGTTTTTT. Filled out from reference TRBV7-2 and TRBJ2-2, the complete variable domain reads GAGVSQSPSNKVTEKGKDVELRCDPISGHTALYWYRQSLGQGLEFLIYFQGNSAPDKSGLPSDRFSAERTGGSVSTLTIQRTQQEDSAVYLCASSLGGTGELFFGEGSRLTVL.

The CDR3 bases are TGTGCCAGCAGCACAGGACTAGCGAATAGGAATGAGCAGTTCTTC. The encoded protein is CASSTGLANRNEQFF. The V and J genes are TRBV5-6 and TRBJ2-1; TRBD2 matches at 9 bases. V was clipped by 4 bases and J by 7 bases; unmatched bases: 9. CDR1 and CDR2 from the germline V gene are SGHDT and YYEEEE. The CDR3 consists of 15 residues.

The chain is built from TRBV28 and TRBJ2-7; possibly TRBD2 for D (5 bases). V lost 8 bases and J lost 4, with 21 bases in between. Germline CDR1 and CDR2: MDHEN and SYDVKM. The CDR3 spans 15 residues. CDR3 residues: CASEPGLAVIYEQYF. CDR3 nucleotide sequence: TGTGCCAGCGAGCCTGGGCTAGCCGTGATTTACGAGCAGTACTTC.

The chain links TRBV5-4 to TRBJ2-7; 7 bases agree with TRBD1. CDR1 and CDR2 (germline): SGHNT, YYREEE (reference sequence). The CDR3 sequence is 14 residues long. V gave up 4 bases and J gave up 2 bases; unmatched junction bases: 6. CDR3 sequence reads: CASSPRQGTYEQYF. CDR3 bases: TGTGCCAGCAGCCCCCGACAGGGAACCTACGAGCAGTACTTC.

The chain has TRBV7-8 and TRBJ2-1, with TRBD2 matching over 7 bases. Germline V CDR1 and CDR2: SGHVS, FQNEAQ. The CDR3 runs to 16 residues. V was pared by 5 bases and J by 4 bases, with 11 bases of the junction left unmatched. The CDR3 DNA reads TGTGCCAGCAGCCCGAGGGACCAGCGGGAATACAATGAGCAGTTCTTC. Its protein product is CASSPRDQREYNEQFF.

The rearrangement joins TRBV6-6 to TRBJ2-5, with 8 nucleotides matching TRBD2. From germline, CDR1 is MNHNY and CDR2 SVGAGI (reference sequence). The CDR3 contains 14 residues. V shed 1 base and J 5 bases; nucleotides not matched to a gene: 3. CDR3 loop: CASSYFSGGETQYF. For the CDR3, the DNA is TGTGCCAGCAGTTACTTTTCGGGGGGGGAGACCCAGTACTTC.

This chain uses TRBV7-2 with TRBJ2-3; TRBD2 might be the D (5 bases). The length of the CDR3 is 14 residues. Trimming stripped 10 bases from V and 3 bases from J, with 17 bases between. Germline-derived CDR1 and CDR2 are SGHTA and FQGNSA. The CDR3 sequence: CATAPGSGTDTQYF. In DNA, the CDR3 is TGTGCCACCGCCCCTGGGAGCGGAACAGATACGCAGTATTTT.

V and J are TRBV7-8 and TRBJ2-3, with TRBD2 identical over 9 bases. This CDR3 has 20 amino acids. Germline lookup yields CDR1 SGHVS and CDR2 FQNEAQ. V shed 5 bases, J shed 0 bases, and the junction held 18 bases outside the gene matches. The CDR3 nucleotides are TGTGCCAGCAGCAAACCGAACCCCGGGACTAGCTCTTCTAGCACAGATACGCAGTATTTT. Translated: CASSKPNPGTSSSSTDTQYF.

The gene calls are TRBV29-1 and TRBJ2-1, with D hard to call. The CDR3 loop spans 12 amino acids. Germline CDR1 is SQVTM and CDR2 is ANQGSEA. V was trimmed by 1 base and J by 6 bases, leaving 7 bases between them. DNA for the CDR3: TGCAGCGTTGAAGTTTTCAGCAATGAGCAGTTCTTC. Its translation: CSVEVFSNEQFF.

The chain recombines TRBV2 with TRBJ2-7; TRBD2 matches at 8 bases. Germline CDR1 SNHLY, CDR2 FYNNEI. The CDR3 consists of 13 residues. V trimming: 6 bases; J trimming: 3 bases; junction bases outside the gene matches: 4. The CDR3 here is CASSTGTSYEQYF. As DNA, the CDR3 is TGTGCCAGCAGCACCGGGACTAGCTACGAGCAGTACTTC.

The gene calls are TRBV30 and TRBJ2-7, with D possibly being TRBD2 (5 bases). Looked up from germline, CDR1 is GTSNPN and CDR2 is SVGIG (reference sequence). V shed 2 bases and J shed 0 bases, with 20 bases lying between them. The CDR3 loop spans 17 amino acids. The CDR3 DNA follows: TGTGCCTGGAGTCGGGGAGCGCGAACTTCAAGCTCCTACGAGCAGTACTTC. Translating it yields CAWSRGARTSSSYEQYF. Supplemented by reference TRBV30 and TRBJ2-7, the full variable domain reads SQTIHQWPATLVQPVGSPLSLECTVEGTSNPNLYWYRQAAGRGLQLLFYSVGIGQISSEVPQNLSASRPQDRQFILSSKKLLLSDSGFYLCAWSRGARTSSSYEQYFGPGTRLTVT.

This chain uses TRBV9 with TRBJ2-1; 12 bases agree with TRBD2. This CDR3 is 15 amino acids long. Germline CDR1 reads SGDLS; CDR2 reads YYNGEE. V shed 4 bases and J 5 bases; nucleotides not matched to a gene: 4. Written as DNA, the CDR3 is TGTGCCAGCAGCCCCCTAGCGGGAGGGAACAATGAGCAGTTCTTC. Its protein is CASSPLAGGNNEQFF.

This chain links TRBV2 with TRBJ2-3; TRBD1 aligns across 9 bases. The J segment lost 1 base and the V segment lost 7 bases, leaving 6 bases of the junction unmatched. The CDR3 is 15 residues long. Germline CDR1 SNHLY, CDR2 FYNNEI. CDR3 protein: CASIGRTGGTDTQYF. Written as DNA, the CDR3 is TGTGCCAGCATCGGTAGGACAGGGGGCACAGATACGCAGTATTTT.

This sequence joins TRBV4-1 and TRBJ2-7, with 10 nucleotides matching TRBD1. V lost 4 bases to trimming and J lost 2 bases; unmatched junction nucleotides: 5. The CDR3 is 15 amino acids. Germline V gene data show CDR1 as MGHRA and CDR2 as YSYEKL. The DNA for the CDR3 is TGCGCCAGCAGCCGCGCCGGGACAGGGGCCTACGAGCAGTACTTC. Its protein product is CASSRAGTGAYEQYF.

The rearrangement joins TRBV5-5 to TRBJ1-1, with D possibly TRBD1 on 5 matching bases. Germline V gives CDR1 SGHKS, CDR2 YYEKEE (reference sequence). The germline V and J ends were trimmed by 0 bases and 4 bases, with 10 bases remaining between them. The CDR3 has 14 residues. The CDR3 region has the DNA TGTGCCAGCAGCTTGGCGGTGGGGGGCACTGAAGCTTTCTTT. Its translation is CASSLAVGGTEAFF. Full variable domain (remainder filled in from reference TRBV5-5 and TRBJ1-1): DAGVTQSPTHLIKTRGQQVTLRCSPISGHKSVSWYQQVLGQGPQFIFQYYEKEERGRGNFPDRFSARQFPNYSSELNVNALLLGDSALYLCASSLAVGGTEAFFGQGTRLTVV.

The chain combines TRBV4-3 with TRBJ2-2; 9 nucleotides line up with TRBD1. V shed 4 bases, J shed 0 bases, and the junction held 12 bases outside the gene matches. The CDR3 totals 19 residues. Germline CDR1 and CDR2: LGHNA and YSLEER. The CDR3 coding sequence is TGCGCCAGCAGCCGTGGGACAGGGAGGGGATTCGCGAACACCGGGGAGCTGTTTTTT. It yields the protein CASSRGTGRGFANTGELFF.

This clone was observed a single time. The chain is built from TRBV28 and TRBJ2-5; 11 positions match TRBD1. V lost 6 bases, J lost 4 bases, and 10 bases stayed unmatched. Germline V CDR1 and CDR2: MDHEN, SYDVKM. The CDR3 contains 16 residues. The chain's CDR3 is CASSYSTGTGGETQYF. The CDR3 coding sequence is TGTGCCAGCAGCTACTCTACCGGGACAGGGGGAGAGACCCAGTACTTC.